One TCR beta chain is described in this entry. Its target is not known. The data originate from a study of cytomegalovirus exposure and HLA in healthy donors. The study's findings and limits: Most TCR sequences proved rare, with some public TCRs found in many donors. Clusters of TCRs from the first cohort tended to co-occur in the approximately 130 validation repertoires (as a later analysis found).

Only in-frame clones appear in the TCRdb table, and some are missing; sequencing was by immunoSEQ multiplex PCR. The data contain 200,000 or so clones, around four fifths of them seen just once; the ten biggest clones take up approximately 7%. An approximately 120-subject validation cohort, separate from the approximately 670-subject first cohort, supplied the donors. The sequence derives from a young man in good health and CMV-seropositive. The sample consisted of PBMCs.

The CDR3 here is CASARLAGYRETQYF. CDR3 bases: TGCGCCAGCGCGAGACTAGCGGGATATAGAGAGACCCAGTACTTC. The V call is TRBV5-1, the J call TRBJ2-5; 11 bases match TRBD2. The CDR3 is 15 residues long. V shed 7 bases, J shed 4 bases, and the junction held 9 bases outside the gene matches. Germline-derived CDR1 and CDR2 are SGHRS and YFSETQ.